Given below is one TCR beta chain in context. The antigen is undetermined. The record originates from a study of CD8 T cells in ankylosing spondylitis. Overall study results and limits: Characteristic of ankylosing spondylitis blood, it appeared, was a TCR beta motif comprising several highly homologous variants. Clones linked to disease, bearing a CD8+ phenotype, were relatively rare in peripheral blood. Previous work reported some of these motif variants in the synovial fluid and blood of reactive arthritis.

The CDR3 length is 12 residues. V lost 9 bases, J lost 4 bases, and 12 bases lay in between. The germline V gene has CDR1 SGHTA and CDR2 FQGNSA. Scientists made TCR beta libraries using quantitative 5'-RACE with molecular barcodes. TCRdb used MiXCR to reprocess the 5' RACE reads, holding one entry per CDR3 protein. The profile shows 180,000 or so distinct CDR3 sequences, around 10% of them singletons. Material: blood, either unsorted or a sorted T cell fraction (not recorded which). The source of this sequence is a male donor with ankylosing spondylitis or in good health (not recorded which). This chain links TRBV7-2 with TRBJ1-2, with D possibly matching TRBD1 (6 bases). Here the CDR3 reads CARGQPSYGYTF. DNA for the CDR3: TGTGCCAGAGGACAGCCTTCCTATGGCTACACCTTC.